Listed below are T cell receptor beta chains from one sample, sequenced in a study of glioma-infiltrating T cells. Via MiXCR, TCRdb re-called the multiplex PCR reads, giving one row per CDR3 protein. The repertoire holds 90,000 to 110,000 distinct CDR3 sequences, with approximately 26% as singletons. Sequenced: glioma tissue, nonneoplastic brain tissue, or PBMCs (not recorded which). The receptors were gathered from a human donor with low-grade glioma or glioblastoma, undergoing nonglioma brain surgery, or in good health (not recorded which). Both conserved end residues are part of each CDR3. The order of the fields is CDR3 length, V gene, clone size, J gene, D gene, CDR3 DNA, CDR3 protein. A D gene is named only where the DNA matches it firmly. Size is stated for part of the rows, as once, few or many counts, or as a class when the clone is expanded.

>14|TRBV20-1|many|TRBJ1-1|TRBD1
TGCAGTGCCCCGAGGGACAGCCAAAACACTGAAGCTTTCTTT
CSAPRDSQNTEAFF
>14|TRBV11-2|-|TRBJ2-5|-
TGTGCCAGCAGCTCCTACGACAGACAAGAGACCCAGTACTTC
CASSSYDRQETQYF
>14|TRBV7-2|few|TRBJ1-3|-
TGTGCCAGCAGCTTAGTTGGGCCTGGAAACACCATATATTTT
CASSLVGPGNTIYF
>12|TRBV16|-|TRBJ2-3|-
TGTGCCAGCAACGCATTCACGGATACGCAGTATTTT
CASNAFTDTQYF
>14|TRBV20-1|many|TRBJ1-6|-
TGCAGTGCTACGCTGGACGGCCCGAATTCACCCCTCCACTTT
CSATLDGPNSPLHF
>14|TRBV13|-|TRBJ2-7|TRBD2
TGTGCCAGCAGCCGGACTAGCGGGGTCTACGAGCAGTACTTC
CASSRTSGVYEQYF
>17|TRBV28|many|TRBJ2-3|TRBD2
TGTGCCAGCAGTTTAGGAATAGCGGGAGGGTCCGCAGATACGCAGTATTTT
CASSLGIAGGSADTQYF
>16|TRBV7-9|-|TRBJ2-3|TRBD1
TGTGCCAGCAGCTCGCCGGACAGGGGCCCCACAGATACGCAGTATTTT
CASSSPDRGPTDTQYF
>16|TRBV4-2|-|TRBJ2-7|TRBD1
TGTGCCAGCAGAGTCGCCGGGACAGGGGGCAATGACGAGCAGTACTTC
CASRVAGTGGNDEQYF
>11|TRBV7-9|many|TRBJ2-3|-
TGTGCCAGCAGCTTTGAGAATACGCAGTATTTT
CASSFENTQYF
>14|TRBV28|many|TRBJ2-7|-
TGTGCCAGCATCCCGGCAGGGTTTTCCTACGAGCAGTACTTC
CASIPAGFSYEQYF
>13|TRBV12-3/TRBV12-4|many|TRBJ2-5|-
TGTGCCAGCAGTTCAAGGGATCAAGAGACCCAGTACTTC
CASSSRDQETQYF
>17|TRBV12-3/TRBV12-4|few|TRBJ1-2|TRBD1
TGTGCCAGCAGTGAAGTCGGGACAGTCGACCATAACTATGGCTACACCTTC
CASSEVGTVDHNYGYTF
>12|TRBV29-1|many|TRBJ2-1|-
TGCAGCGCTCCTAGGTCCTACAATGAGCAGTTCTTC
CSAPRSYNEQFF
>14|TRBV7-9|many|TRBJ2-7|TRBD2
TGTGCCAGCAGCCGGCAGACTAGCGGGGGCAGAGCGTACTTC
CASSRQTSGGRAYF
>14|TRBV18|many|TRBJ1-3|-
TGTGCCAGCTCCGGACAGAGCTCTGGAAACACCATATATTTT
CASSGQSSGNTIYF
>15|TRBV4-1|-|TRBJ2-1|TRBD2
TGCGCCAGCAGCCAAACTAGCGGGGGGGAAAATGAGCAGTTCTTC
CASSQTSGGENEQFF
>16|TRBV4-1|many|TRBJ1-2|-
TGCGCCAGCAGCCAAGATGGACTCGGTTCATACTATGGCTACACCTTC
CASSQDGLGSYYGYTF
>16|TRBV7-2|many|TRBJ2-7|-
TGTGCCAGCAGCCCAGAGGGGGGGTTGGGCTCCTACGAGCAGTACTTC
CASSPEGGLGSYEQYF
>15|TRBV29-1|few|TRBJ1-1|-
TGCAGCGTTGCGAGGCCCCCGGACAGGAACACTGAAGCTTTCTTT
CSVARPPDRNTEAFF
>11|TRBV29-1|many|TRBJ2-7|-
TGCAGCGTTGGACAGCGCTACGAGCAGTACTTC
CSVGQRYEQYF
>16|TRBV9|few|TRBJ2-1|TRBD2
TGTGCCAGCAGCGCTACACTAGCGGTGATCTACAATGAGCAGTTCTTC
CASSATLAVIYNEQFF
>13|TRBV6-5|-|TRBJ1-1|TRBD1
TGTGTCGGCAGGGACAGAATTGACACTAAAGCTTTCTTT
CVGRDRIDTKAFF
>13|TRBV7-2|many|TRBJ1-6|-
TGTGCCAGTTCCGGAAAGTTTGATTCACCCCTCCACTTT
CASSGKFDSPLHF
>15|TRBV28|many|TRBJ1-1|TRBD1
TGTGCCAGCAGTTTTATCGACAGGGTGAACACTGAAGCTTTCTTT
CASSFIDRVNTEAFF
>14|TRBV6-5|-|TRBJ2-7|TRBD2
TGTGCCAGCAGCCCGACTAGCGGGAGCGGAGAGCAGTACTTC
CASSPTSGSGEQYF
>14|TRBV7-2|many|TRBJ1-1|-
TGTGCCAGCAGCTTAGGGCCGCCGGGGTCTGAAGCTTTCTTT
CASSLGPPGSEAFF
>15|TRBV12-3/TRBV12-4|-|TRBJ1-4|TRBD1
TGTGCCAGCAGTTTTGGTGACAGGGATGGGGAAAAACTGTTTTTT
CASSFGDRDGEKLFF
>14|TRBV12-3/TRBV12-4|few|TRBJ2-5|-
TGTGCCAGCAGTTTAGGCCAGACGCAAGAGACCCAGTACTTC
CASSLGQTQETQYF
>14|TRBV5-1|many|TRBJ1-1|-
TGCGCCACCGCTCTTGCCGGTGGGAACACTGAAGCTTTCTTT
CATALAGGNTEAFF
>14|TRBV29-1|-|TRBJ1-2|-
TGCAGCGTTGATCCGAAGGGACATCGCTATGGCTACACCTTC
CSVDPKGHRYGYTF
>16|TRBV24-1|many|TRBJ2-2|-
TGTGCCACCAGTGAAGTCCCATGGGCGAACACCGGGGAGCTGTTTTTT
CATSEVPWANTGELFF
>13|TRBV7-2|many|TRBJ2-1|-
TGTGCCAGCAGTCCGACGGACTACAATGAGCAGTTCTTC
CASSPTDYNEQFF
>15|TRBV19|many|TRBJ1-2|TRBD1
TGTGCCAGTTCCTTGGCCGGGACAGCTAACTATGGCTACACCTTC
CASSLAGTANYGYTF
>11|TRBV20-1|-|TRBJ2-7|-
TGCAGTGGGGACGGCCTCTACGAGCAGTACTTC
CSGDGLYEQYF
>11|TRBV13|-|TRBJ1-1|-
TGTGCCAGCAGCTTATCGGTTGAAGCTTTCTTT
CASSLSVEAFF
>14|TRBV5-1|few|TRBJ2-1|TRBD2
TGCGCCAGCAGCTTAAGGACTAGCGGTCTTGAGCAGTTCTTC
CASSLRTSGLEQFF
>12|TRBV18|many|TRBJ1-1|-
TGTGCCAGCTCAAAAAGGGAAGCTGAAGCTTTCTTT
CASSKREAEAFF
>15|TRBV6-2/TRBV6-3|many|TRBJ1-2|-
TGTGCCAGCAGTTACTCGAGGGACGATAACTATGGCTACACCTTC
CASSYSRDDNYGYTF
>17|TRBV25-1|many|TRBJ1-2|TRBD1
TGTGCCAGCAGTGCAAACCCCACAACAGGGGGGGATCGGAGCTACACCTTC
CASSANPTTGGDRSYTF